The clone carrying this T cell receptor beta chain came up once. Its antigen is not identified. The entry originates in a study of cytomegalovirus exposure and HLA in healthy donors. Study-level points and caveats: Solely CMV serostatus was available to characterize immune exposure. Among TCR beta chains, those listed as cytomegalovirus-associated numbered 164.

V dropped 5 bases and J dropped 3 bases, with 14 bases sitting between them. The CDR3 covers 15 residues. The V gene's germline CDR1 is MNHEY and CDR2 SMNVEV (reference sequence). PCR used 60 Vbeta primers and 13 Jbeta primers. Assay used: immunoSEQ multiplex PCR; TCRdb lists only in-frame clones, some missing. The table lists 150,000 or so clones, approximately 79% of them singletons. The sample taken for sequencing was PBMCs. The chain combines TRBV27 with TRBJ1-5, with D perhaps TRBD1 (6 bases). The source is a man aged 18 to 35 in good health and CMV-seropositive. The CDR3 region is CASSPLRDTNQPQHF. The CDR3, as DNA: TGTGCCAGCAGTCCTTTAAGGGACACCAATCAGCCCCAGCATTTT.